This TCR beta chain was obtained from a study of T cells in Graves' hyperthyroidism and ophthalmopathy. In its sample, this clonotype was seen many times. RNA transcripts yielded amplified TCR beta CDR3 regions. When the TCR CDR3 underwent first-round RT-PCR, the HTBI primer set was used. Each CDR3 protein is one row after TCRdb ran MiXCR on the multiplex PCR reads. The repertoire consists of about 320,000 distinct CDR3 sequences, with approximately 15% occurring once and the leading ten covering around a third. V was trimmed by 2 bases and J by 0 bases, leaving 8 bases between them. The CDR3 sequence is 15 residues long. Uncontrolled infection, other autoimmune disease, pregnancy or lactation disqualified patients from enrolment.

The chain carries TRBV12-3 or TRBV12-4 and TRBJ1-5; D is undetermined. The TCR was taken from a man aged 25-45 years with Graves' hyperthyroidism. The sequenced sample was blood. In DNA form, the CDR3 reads TGTGCCAGCAGTTTACGTGGGAATAGCAATCAGCCCCAGCATTTT. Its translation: CASSLRGNSNQPQHF.